The 25 T cell receptor beta chains listed next were all sequenced from one sample in a study of shared clonotypes between healthy human individuals. The assay was immunoSEQ multiplex PCR, and TCRdb's table has in-frame clones only and misses some. The sample has 2 million to 2.5 million clones, over 85% seen once. The sequenced material came from naive CD4+ T cells sorted from blood. Subset described: CD45RA+ positively selected. The receptors originated from a man in his late teens or twenties in good health.

The chain has TRBV9 and TRBJ2-1, with TRBD1 as a possible D gene (6 bases). The germline gives CDR1 SGDLS, CDR2 YYNGEE. CDR3 size: 14 residues. V dropped 0 bases and J dropped 5 bases, with 9 bases sitting between them. The CDR3 bases are TGTGCCAGCAGCGTAGCTACAGGGCACAATGAGCAGTTCTTC. Translation: CASSVATGHNEQFF.

The CDR3 is CASGFRRASNQPQHF. The CDR3 bases are TGTGCTAGTGGTTTTAGGCGGGCAAGCAATCAGCCCCAGCATTTT. The chain uses TRBV12-5 and TRBJ1-5; D is unresolved. Trimming cost V 3 bases and J 1 base, with 10 bases left between them. CDR3 size: 15 residues. CDR1 and CDR2 (germline): LGHNT, FRNRAP.

Details on this clone: Other DNA sequences in this specimen translate into the identical CDR3. The chain has TRBV28 and TRBJ2-7; TRBD2 matches 7 bases. Trimming cost V 2 bases and J 0 bases; bases outside gene matches: 1. This CDR3 has 14 amino acids. CDR1 and CDR2 from the germline V gene are MDHEN and SYDVKM. CDR3 DNA sequence: TGTGCCAGCAGTTTAGGCGGGAGCTCCTACGAGCAGTACTTC. Residues: CASSLGGSSYEQYF.

This clone occurred once. The chain is built from TRBV7-2 and TRBJ2-2; D gene uncertain. Germline V CDR1 and CDR2: SGHTA, FQGNSA. CDR3 length: 12 amino acids. The germline V and J ends were trimmed by 6 bases and 6 bases, with 8 bases remaining between them. DNA for the CDR3: TGTGCCAGCAGGATAGACGCCGGGGAGCTGTTTTTT. This translates into CASRIDAGELFF.

This rearrangement joins TRBV15 to TRBJ2-2; possibly TRBD2 for D (5 bases). The CDR3 extends over 13 amino acids. Germline loops: CDR1 LNHNV, CDR2 YYDKDF (reference sequence). Trimming took 2 bases from V and 7 from J, leaving 8 bases between them. The CDR3 here is CATSRLEGGELFF. The CDR3 bases are TGTGCCACCAGCAGACTCGAGGGCGGGGAGCTGTTTTTT.

The count of this clone is one. J is TRBJ2-7 and V is TRBV27, with 9 nucleotides matching TRBD1. This CDR3 has 17 amino acids. V was pared by 3 bases and J by 0 bases, with 9 bases of the junction left unmatched. CDR1 is MNHEY and CDR2 is SMNVEV in the germline V gene (reference sequence). Written as DNA, the CDR3 is TGTGCCAGCAGTTTTACAGCTGGGACAGGGAGCTCCTACGAGCAGTACTTC. Translated: CASSFTAGTGSSYEQYF.

Remarks on this clone: Other DNA sequences of this sample code for an identical CDR3. The rearrangement uses TRBV11-2 and TRBJ1-1; D not resolved. Germline lookup yields CDR1 SGHAT and CDR2 FQNNGV. V lost 5 bases, J lost 5 bases, and 12 bases lay in between. This CDR3 is 13 amino acids long. Here the CDR3 reads CASSLNTGTEAFF. The DNA for the CDR3 is TGTGCCAGCAGCCTAAATACTGGGACTGAAGCTTTCTTT.

The chain uses TRBV2 and TRBJ2-7, with a weak D call TRBD2 (5 bases). The CDR3 loop spans 12 amino acids. The V gene lost 6 bases and the J gene lost 6 bases, with 12 bases spanning the gap. Germline V CDR1 and CDR2: SNHLY, FYNNEI. The CDR3 region is CASRPGKGEQYF. The DNA for the CDR3 is TGTGCCAGCAGGCCGGGGAAGGGCGAGCAGTACTTC.

For this clone: The sample holds other DNA sequences that translate to the same CDR3. The V call is TRBV2, the J call TRBJ2-1; 11 positions match TRBD2. After removal of 0 bases from V and 10 bases from J, the junction contained 2 bases not matched to a gene. Germline V gene data show CDR1 as SNHLY and CDR2 as FYNNEI. CDR3 size: 14 residues. Written as DNA, the CDR3 is TGTGCCAGCAGTGAAGCCCTAGCGGGAGGCGAGCAGTTCTTC. Amino acid sequence: CASSEALAGGEQFF.

In DNA form, the CDR3 reads TGTGCCAGTAGTACCGTAGCGTGGGGCGTATACGAGCAGTACTTC. As protein: CASSTVAWGVYEQYF. This sequence joins TRBV19 and TRBJ2-7; the D call may be TRBD1 or TRBD2 (5 bases each). The CDR3 sequence is 15 residues long. Germline CDR1 is LNHDA and CDR2 is SQIVND (reference sequence). V was shortened by 4 bases and J by 4 bases, with 17 bases between the two germline ends.

The rearrangement uses TRBV6-1 and TRBJ2-7; TRBD2 matches 7 bases. V lost 0 bases to trimming and J lost 5 bases; unmatched junction nucleotides: 1. This CDR3 is 13 amino acids long. Germline V lookup: CDR1 MNHNS, CDR2 SASEGT. CDR3 residues: CASSEAGGDEQYF. The CDR3 DNA sequence: TGTGCCAGCAGTGAAGCGGGAGGGGACGAGCAGTACTTC.

The chain couples TRBV7-9 to TRBJ2-7, with D maybe TRBD1 (6 bases). CDR1 is SEHNR, CDR2 FQNEAQ, per germline (reference sequence). This CDR3 has 15 residues. With 3 bases removed from V and 7 bases from J, the gap between germline ends came to 19 bases. Here the CDR3 reads CASSFMQGSSGEQYF. DNA of the CDR3: TGTGCCAGCAGCTTCATGCAGGGGAGTTCCGGGGAGCAGTACTTC.

This chain joins TRBV10-2 and TRBJ2-5; 9 nucleotides match TRBD2. The CDR3 totals 13 residues. Germline assignment: CDR1 WSHSY and CDR2 SAAADI. V was pared by 9 bases and J by 4 bases, with 6 bases of the junction left unmatched. CDR3 sequence (DNA): TGCGCCAGTACGCTAGCGGGGAGAGAGACCCAGTACTTC. Protein sequence: CASTLAGRETQYF.

This clone was counted a single time. The genes are TRBV6-5 and TRBJ2-2; TRBD1 is a possible D gene (5 bases). The CDR3 runs to 14 residues. Per germline, CDR1 MNHEY and CDR2 SVGAGI. Trimming removed 4 bases at V and 9 bases at J, with 15 bases between. The chain's CDR3 is CASSSGQGVRELFF. In DNA, the CDR3 is TGTGCCAGCAGTTCCGGTCAAGGGGTCCGGGAGCTGTTTTTT.

The chain uses TRBV6-1 and TRBJ1-2; no reliable D call. The CDR3 covers 14 residues. The germline gives CDR1 MNHNS, CDR2 SASEGT. Trimming removed 2 bases at V and 2 bases at J, with 9 bases between. CDR3 sequence (DNA): TGTGCCAGCAGTGAATTTGTAAGAAACTATGGCTACACCTTC. Translating gives CASSEFVRNYGYTF.

With regard to this clone: This specimen includes other DNA sequences encoding the same CDR3. J is TRBJ2-7 and V is TRBV13; 8 bases are shared with TRBD1. The CDR3 contains 14 residues. Trimming removed 5 bases from V and 2 bases from J; junction bases left unmatched: 5. Germline V CDR1 and CDR2: PRHDT, FYEKMQ (reference sequence). The CDR3 DNA follows: TGTGCCAGCAGCCCCCGGACAGGGCCCTACGAGCAGTACTTC. Translated, it gives CASSPRTGPYEQYF.

The chain is built from TRBV5-6 and TRBJ1-2; D may be TRBD1 (6 bases). Germline values: CDR1 SGHDT, CDR2 YYEEEE. Trimming shortened V by 5 bases and J by 7 bases, and 15 bases separated the two germline ends. The CDR3 sequence is 13 residues long. The CDR3 loop is CASSPNQGLGYTF. The CDR3 DNA reads as TGTGCCAGCAGTCCTAACCAGGGGCTTGGCTACACCTTC.

This sequence joins TRBV19 and TRBJ1-5, with D maybe TRBD1 (5 bases). Between the trimmed V and J ends, which lost 6 bases and 0 bases, there was a span of 12 bases. The germline V gene encodes CDR1 LNHDA and CDR2 SQIVND (reference sequence). The CDR3 runs 15 residues. CDR3 DNA: TGTGCCAGTAGCGAGGGGAGCTATAGCAATCAGCCCCAGCATTTT. Protein: CASSEGSYSNQPQHF.

This clone has only a few counts. V usage is TRBV16 and J usage is TRBJ1-1, with unresolved D. V was clipped by 2 bases and J by 0 bases, with 7 bases between them. CDR1 and CDR2 from the germline V gene are KGHSY and FQNENV. The CDR3 length is 14 residues. The CDR3 sequence is CASSQQSMNTEAFF. DNA of the CDR3: TGTGCCAGCAGCCAACAGAGCATGAACACTGAAGCTTTCTTT.

The chain recombines TRBV28 with TRBJ1-1; D unresolved. This CDR3 spans 14 amino acids. The germline V and J ends were trimmed by 5 bases and 0 bases, with 10 bases remaining between them. Per germline, CDR1 MDHEN and CDR2 SYDVKM. The chain's CDR3 is CASSNSNLNTEAFF. Written as DNA, the CDR3 is TGTGCCAGCAGTAACAGCAACTTGAACACTGAAGCTTTCTTT.

The chain combines TRBV7-2 with TRBJ2-5, with TRBD2 matching 10 bases. Trimming cost V 1 base and J 2 bases; bases outside gene matches: 7. Germline V lookup: CDR1 SGHTA, CDR2 FQGNSA. This CDR3 contains 17 residues. As DNA, the CDR3 is TGTGCCAGCAGCTTAGGATCTAGCGGGAGTAATCAAGAGACCCAGTACTTC. Protein product: CASSLGSSGSNQETQYF.

The V gene is TRBV7-3, the J gene TRBJ1-1, with D maybe TRBD1 (5 bases). The CDR3 loop spans 16 amino acids. CDR1 is SGHTA and CDR2 is FQGTGA in the germline V gene. V lost 2 bases and J 5 bases, leaving 18 bases between the germline ends. DNA for the CDR3: TGTGCCAGCAGCTTAGAGCCTCAGGGAATGGGGACTGAAGCTTTCTTT. Its translation: CASSLEPQGMGTEAFF.

In this sample, this clone turned up once. This chain uses TRBV7-9 with TRBJ1-1; D remains unclear. The CDR3 has 14 amino acids. The germline V gene has CDR1 SEHNR and CDR2 FQNEAQ (reference sequence). The V end was cut by 5 bases, the J end by 3 bases, with 13 bases between. This CDR3 is CASSPPRWDTEAFF. In nucleotides, the CDR3 is TGTGCCAGCAGCCCCCCCCGGTGGGACACTGAAGCTTTCTTT.

The chain links TRBV30 to TRBJ2-7; tentatively, D is TRBD1 (7 bases). The germline V and J ends were trimmed by 5 bases and 6 bases, with 14 bases remaining between them. Germline V gives CDR1 GTSNPN, CDR2 SVGIG (reference sequence). There are 12 residues in the CDR3. The CDR3: CAWGRGASEQYF. DNA of the CDR3: TGTGCCTGGGGCAGGGGGGCGAGCGAGCAGTACTTC.

The J gene is TRBJ1-2, the V gene TRBV2; 8 positions match TRBD1. This CDR3 comprises 13 residues. Trimming cost V 2 bases and J 7 bases; bases outside gene matches: 3. Germline lookup yields CDR1 SNHLY and CDR2 FYNNEI. CDR3 coding DNA: TGTGCCAGCAGTGAACAGGGGGCTTCTGGCTACACCTTC. Translated, it gives CASSEQGASGYTF.